Described below is a single TCR beta chain sequence and its context. This sample is drawn from a study of CD8 T cells in Susac syndrome. V gave up 7 bases and J gave up 3 bases; unmatched junction bases: 11. Germline V gene data show CDR1 as SNHLY and CDR2 as FYNNEI. The CDR3 runs 15 residues. TCR beta was sequenced from blood CD8+ and CD4+ T cells. Random hexamers served to reverse transcribe roughly 0.45 to 1 ug RNA. TCR beta CDR3 was amplified by immunoSEQ multiplex PCR. This amplification extended across 54 Vbeta and 13 Jbeta segments. Each CDR3 protein is one row after TCRdb ran MiXCR on the immunoSEQ multiplex PCR reads. The sample carries roughly 130,000 distinct CDR3 sequences, about 96% recorded once.

The rearrangement uses TRBV2 and TRBJ2-7; TRBD2 aligns across 8 bases. The sequenced material came from CD4+ T cells from PBMCs. The sequence came from a human donor in good health. This CDR3 is CASTMGLGDYYEQYF. The DNA for the CDR3 is TGTGCCAGCACCATGGGACTAGGAGACTACTACGAGCAGTACTTC.